Each of the 25 T cell receptor beta chains below was sequenced from the same sample in a study of T cell changes during pregnancy in multiple sclerosis. The protocol was immunoSEQ multiplex PCR, while the TCRdb copy is restricted to in-frame clones and leaves out a portion. The sample lists about 36,000 clones; about nine tenths were seen once. Source: CD4+ T cells from peripheral blood mononuclear cells, taken in the second trimester of pregnancy. Source of these receptors: a female donor in good health, enrolled as a control in a pregnancy study.

This chain connects TRBV27 to TRBJ2-7; D possibly corresponds to TRBD1 (5 bases). There are 16 residues in the CDR3. V lost 0 bases to trimming and J lost 6 bases, with 18 bases between them. Germline V gene sequence: CDR1 MNHEY, CDR2 SMNVEV (reference sequence). Written as DNA, the CDR3 is TGTGCCAGCAGTTTATCGATAGGGGTGGGTATGGGCGAGCAGTACTTC. Translated: CASSLSIGVGMGEQYF.

This clone appeared a few times. V is TRBV5-1 and J is TRBJ2-2; 8 bases map to TRBD2. The trim removed 5 bases at V and 0 bases at J, leaving 12 bases unmatched. The CDR3 runs to 18 residues. Germline V lookup: CDR1 SGHRS, CDR2 YFSETQ. In DNA form, the CDR3 reads TGCGCCAGCAGTCCCTTCGATCGGGGGGGAACGAACACCGGGGAGCTGTTTTTT. Its translation: CASSPFDRGGTNTGELFF.

This chain links TRBV11-1 with TRBJ1-3; D ambiguous. The CDR3 runs to 13 residues. In germline, CDR1 is SGHAT, CDR2 FQDESV (reference sequence). V shed 5 bases and J shed 4 bases, with 9 bases lying between them. CDR3 sequence (DNA): TGTGCCAGCAGCACAGACGCGGGAAACACCATATATTTT. This translates into CASSTDAGNTIYF.

J is TRBJ1-5 and V is TRBV19; TRBD1 is a possible D gene (6 bases). Germline CDR1 and CDR2: LNHDA and SQIVND (reference sequence). The V end lost 5 bases, the J end lost 5 bases, and 16 bases lay between the germline ends. This CDR3 comprises 15 residues. The CDR3 DNA is TGTGCCAGTAGTGGATATACAGGGTCCGATCAGCCCCAGCATTTT. Protein sequence: CASSGYTGSDQPQHF.

This clone was detected only once. This chain's CDR3 is CASSDAASGEQYF. For the CDR3, the DNA is TGCGCCAGCAGTGATGCGGCTAGCGGCGAGCAGTACTTC. The rearrangement links TRBV10-2 to TRBJ2-5; 7 bases fit TRBD2. Matching the DNA end better, TRBJ2-7 makes the J call doubtful. The CDR3 is made up of 13 amino acids. The germline V gene encodes CDR1 WSHSY and CDR2 SAAADI.

The chain has TRBV5-1 and TRBJ2-7; TRBD1 agrees at 12 bases. The ends lost 3 bases at V and 0 bases at J; junction bases unmatched: 10. CDR3 length: 18 amino acids. The germline CDR1 and CDR2 sequences are SGHRS and YFSETQ. The CDR3 loop is CASSSGTGGAGSSYEQYF. DNA for the CDR3: TGCGCCAGCAGCTCCGGGACAGGGGGCGCGGGGAGCTCCTACGAGCAGTACTTC.

J is TRBJ2-2 and V is TRBV23-1; a possible D gene is TRBD2 (5 bases). TRBV23-1 is an ORF; its function is uncertain. The CDR3 is made up of 16 amino acids. The V and J ends lost 0 bases and 5 bases respectively, with 13 bases between them. The CDR3 region is CASSQSLVWMTGELFF. The CDR3 bases are TGCGCCAGCAGTCAATCACTAGTTTGGATGACCGGGGAGCTGTTTTTT.

This chain connects TRBV11-3 to TRBJ2-3, with 15 positions matching TRBD2. This CDR3 comprises 16 residues. J lost 3 bases, V lost 5 bases, and 3 bases had no gene match. Germline V lookup: CDR1 SGHNT, CDR2 YENEEA. The CDR3 protein is CASSPGLAGGTDTQYF. The DNA for the CDR3 is TGTGCCAGCAGCCCCGGACTAGCGGGAGGGACAGATACGCAGTATTTT.

The V call is TRBV28, the J call TRBJ1-1; 8 nucleotides line up with TRBD1. After removal of 6 bases from V and 5 bases from J, the junction contained 5 bases not matched to a gene. This CDR3 is built from 13 residues. Germline CDR1 and CDR2: MDHEN and SYDVKM. The DNA of the CDR3 is TGTGCCAGCAGCCCCCGACAGGGGACTGAAGCTTTCTTT. Residues: CASSPRQGTEAFF.

The chain uses TRBV6-5 and TRBJ2-7; D remains unclear. Germline V gives CDR1 MNHEY, CDR2 SVGAGI. The CDR3 length is 16 residues. Trimming left V 2 bases short and J 0 bases short, with 14 bases between. The CDR3 DNA is TGTGCCAGCAGTTACGTCAGGTTCGGTCTCTCCTACGAGCAGTACTTC. It translates to CASSYVRFGLSYEQYF.

CDR3 sequence (DNA): TGCGCCAGCAGTGGGGGCTTCCAAGAGACCCAGTACTTC. Translating it yields CASSGGFQETQYF. The chain employs TRBV10-2 and TRBJ2-5, with D perhaps matching TRBD1 (5 bases). Germline loops: CDR1 WSHSY, CDR2 SAAADI. This CDR3 has 13 amino acids. Trimming pared 4 bases from V and 1 base from J, leaving 7 bases between.

V usage is TRBV9 and J usage is TRBJ2-7; 7 positions agree with TRBD2. Germline V gives CDR1 SGDLS, CDR2 YYNGEE. J gave up 3 bases and V 0 bases, and 3 bases lay outside the gene matches. The CDR3 covers 14 residues. The DNA of the CDR3 is TGTGCCAGCAGCGTAGACTCTAGCGGCTACGAGCAGTACTTC. It specifies CASSVDSSGYEQYF.

The chain carries TRBV28 and TRBJ1-2; TRBD1 matches at 8 bases. The CDR3 covers 15 residues. CDR1 MDHEN and CDR2 SYDVKM come from the germline V gene. V lost 6 bases and J lost 4; bases outside the gene matches: 10. The CDR3 DNA reads as TGTGCCAGCAGCACTTTCGGACAGGGCTTCTATGGCTACACCTTC. Protein product: CASSTFGQGFYGYTF.

This clone was counted a few times. This rearrangement joins TRBV18 to TRBJ1-3, with D uncertain. Germline values: CDR1 KGHSH, CDR2 LQKENI. The CDR3 loop spans 16 amino acids. V was cut by 2 bases and J by 2 bases, with 13 bases left in between. CDR3: CASSPSPGFAGNTIYF. The CDR3 DNA reads as TGTGCCAGCTCACCAAGTCCGGGATTTGCTGGAAACACCATATATTTT.

A single count supports this clone. The V and J genes are TRBV5-4 and TRBJ1-2, with 8 bases identical to TRBD1. Germline values: CDR1 SGHNT, CDR2 YYREEE (reference sequence). CDR3 length: 16 residues. With V trimmed by 4 bases and J by 8 bases, 16 bases remained unmatched. CDR3 loop: CASSPPAARGRVGYTF. In DNA form, the CDR3 reads TGTGCCAGCAGCCCCCCGGCGGCCAGGGGGCGCGTCGGCTACACCTTC.

There are a few counts of this clone. The chain employs TRBV4-2 and TRBJ1-1; no clear D gene. The CDR3 consists of 14 residues. Germline V gives CDR1 LGHNA, CDR2 YNFKEQ. The V gene lost 0 bases and the J gene lost 4 bases, with 9 bases spanning the gap. The CDR3 DNA reads TGTGCCAGCAGCCAAGATCGCGGGAGCACTGAAGCTTTCTTT. Its translation is CASSQDRGSTEAFF.

The V and J genes are TRBV6-1 and TRBJ1-4; TRBD1 might be the D (6 bases). Germline loops: CDR1 MNHNS, CDR2 SASEGT. V lost 4 bases and J lost 5, with 11 bases in between. This CDR3 is built from 14 residues. The chain's CDR3 is CASSAGQRNEKLFF. CDR3 in DNA: TGTGCCAGCAGTGCAGGACAGAGGAATGAAAAACTGTTTTTT.

The chain couples TRBV4-2 to TRBJ2-3; D gene ambiguous. The germline CDR1 and CDR2 sequences are LGHNA and YNFKEQ. V gave up 1 base and J gave up 6 bases, with 8 bases separating them. This CDR3 has 13 residues. The CDR3 region is CASSQVEWDTQYF. CDR3 bases: TGTGCCAGCAGCCAAGTCGAGTGGGATACGCAGTATTTT.

This clone was observed a handful of times. The CDR3 protein is CASRRTPYYEQYF. In nucleotides, the CDR3 is TGTGCCAGCAGGCGGACACCGTACTACGAGCAGTACTTC. This rearrangement joins TRBV27 to TRBJ2-7; maybe TRBD1 (5 bases). V gave up 6 bases and J gave up 3 bases, with 12 bases separating them. This CDR3 has 13 amino acids. The germline V gene has CDR1 MNHEY and CDR2 SMNVEV (reference sequence).

The rearrangement uses TRBV5-6 and TRBJ1-2, with D perhaps matching TRBD1 (6 bases). The CDR3 has 16 amino acids. Germline lookup yields CDR1 SGHDT and CDR2 YYEEEE. Trimming shortened V by 2 bases and J by 2 bases, and 16 bases separated the two germline ends. The chain's CDR3 is CASSFIRQVSNYGYTF. Written as DNA, the CDR3 is TGTGCCAGCAGCTTTATAAGACAGGTCTCAAACTATGGCTACACCTTC.

DNA for the CDR3: TGTGCCAGCAGGTTAGACGGAGCCTACGAGCAGTACTTC. Encoded protein: CASRLDGAYEQYF. V usage is TRBV6-5 and J usage is TRBJ2-7; the D is unclear. The CDR3 sequence is 13 residues long. CDR1 and CDR2 (germline): MNHEY, SVGAGI. Trimming pared 6 bases from V and 2 bases from J, leaving 11 bases between.

The CDR3 DNA reads as TGTGCCAGCCAGCACAGGGGCACAGATACGCAGTATTTT. Encoded protein: CASQHRGTDTQYF. J is TRBJ2-3 and V is TRBV19, with a tentative D call TRBD1 (6 bases). This CDR3 is 13 amino acids long. The V end lost 9 bases, the J end lost 1 base, and 11 bases lay between the germline ends. Germline values: CDR1 LNHDA, CDR2 SQIVND (reference sequence).

This clone came up once. The chain uses TRBV6-5 and TRBJ1-5; D perhaps matches TRBD1 (6 bases). V was clipped by 0 bases and J by 9 bases, with 15 bases between them. Germline lookup yields CDR1 MNHEY and CDR2 SVGAGI. The CDR3 extends over 15 amino acids. CDR3 region: CASSYSKQGTWPQHF. The CDR3 DNA is TGTGCCAGCAGTTACTCCAAACAGGGAACTTGGCCCCAGCATTTT.

A note on this clone: The junction shows a germline mismatch at one end, possibly a read error. CDR3 protein: CASSFQPGQGLTQGGGF. The CDR3 bases are TGTGCCAGCAGCTTTCAGCCGGGACAAGGTTTGACTCAAGGTGGGGGTTTT. This chain joins TRBV7-8 and TRBJ2-3; perhaps TRBD1 as D (6 bases). The CDR3 length is 17 residues. Germline loops: CDR1 SGHVS, CDR2 FQNEAQ.

V is TRBV13 and J is TRBJ1-6; D uncertain. The CDR3 covers 14 residues. Germline V gene data show CDR1 as PRHDT and CDR2 as FYEKMQ (reference sequence). V was shortened by 5 bases and J by 8 bases, with 13 bases between the two germline ends. CDR3 nucleotides: TGTGCCAGCAGCAAAAAGAACAGTCATTCACCCCTCCACTTT. Translating gives CASSKKNSHSPLHF.